This TCR beta chain stems from a study of blood T cell repertoires in COVID-19 (dated by TCRdb to the early 2020s). Concerning the study at large: Samples covering the acute and convalescent phases of COVID-19 were provided by collaborators in the United States, Italy and Spain. The prospective study material was composed of cDNA or gDNA derived from T cells, B-cell-depleted T cells, or PBMCs. The dataset comprised deeply sampled blood TCRbeta repertoires from subjects exposed to, actively infected with, or recovered from COVID-19. Samples were obtained from the ongoing ImmuneRACE study (first 160 participants) and from approximately 1,200 subjects provided by 6 global collaborators. Where available, HLA class I and class II types were obtained from metadata supplied by the sample provider rather than from assay-based typing. A freely available public database, intended as a resource for researchers studying the immune response to SARS-CoV-2, is where the repertoires were released. Sample metadata almost always included a de-identified subject ID, COVID-19 status, age in years and sex. Here is what the overall study found, with its caveats: Clinical and demographic metadata were provided uncurated, with the amount varying by source and participant.

TCRbeta CDR3 regions were amplified from genomic DNA using the immunoSEQ Assay, a bias-controlled multiplex PCR. The study's own analysis went as follows. The number of nucleated cells in each sample was estimated by amplification of reference gene primers within the assay. Sequence reads were collapsed and filtered to measure the absolute abundance of every unique TCRbeta CDR3 rearrangement. Productive Simpson clonality was computed per sample as the square root of Simpson's diversity index over productive rearrangements. Here the immuneACCESS table is served through TCRdb, limited to in-frame sequences with V and J called. Missing clones are a known gap in these copies; in checked studies unresolved V genes cover under half, and the rest lacks a known reason. The V and J calls and clone size come from that table; D and trimming were worked out from the DNA. The sample table records approximately 200,000 clones; 65% to 85% of these occur just once. The top ten clones comprise 2% to 2.5% of the sample.

The sample holds one count of this clone. The antigen it binds to is not known. There are no base qualities to consult, and no much larger clone falls within one base. Collaborating institutions collected whole blood in K2EDTA tubes following their own protocols. For TCRbeta analysis, collaborators shipped samples in one of three forms: frozen whole blood, isolated PBMCs, or DNA extracted from either of those sample types. V is pared back by 8 bases and J by 0 bases, with 11 bases lying between the germline termini. Including the terminal cysteine and phenylalanine, the CDR3 comprises 14 residues. The read is trimmed to its CDR3 DNA, 42 bases read in frame from base 1. In the germline V gene (reference sequence), CDR1 corresponds to SEHNR and CDR2 to FQNEAQ.

This clonotype originated in a woman aged 60 to 75 with acute or convalescent COVID-19. The sample was peripheral blood. Recombination joined TRBV7-9 with TRBJ2-4; tentative D gene TRBD1, with 6 bases matching. In nucleotide form, the sequence is TGTGCCAGCGACAGGAGTGGAGCCAAAAACATTCAGTACTTC. Its product reads: CASDRSGAKNIQYF.